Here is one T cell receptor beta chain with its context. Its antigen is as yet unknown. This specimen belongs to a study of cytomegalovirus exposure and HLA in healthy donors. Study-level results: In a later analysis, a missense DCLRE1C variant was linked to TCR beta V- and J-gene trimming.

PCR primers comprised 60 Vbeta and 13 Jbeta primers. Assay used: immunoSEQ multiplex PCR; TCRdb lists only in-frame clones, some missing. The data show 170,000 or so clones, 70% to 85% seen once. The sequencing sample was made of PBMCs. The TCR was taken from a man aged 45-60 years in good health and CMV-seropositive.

CDR3 region: CASHGTAWESTGELFF. In nucleotides, the CDR3 is TGTGCCAGCCATGGGACAGCCTGGGAGAGCACCGGGGAGCTGTTTTTT. The chain couples TRBV6-6 to TRBJ2-2, with 7 bases identical to TRBD1. The CDR3 has 16 amino acids. The germline CDR1 and CDR2 sequences are MNHNY and SVGAGI (reference sequence). J gave up 4 bases and V 8 bases, and 13 bases lay outside the gene matches.